The rows below give T cell receptor beta chains drawn from one sample of a study of T cell responses to AZD1222 COVID-19 vaccine. TCRdb's copy holds only in-frame clones and misses some; the assay was immunoSEQ multiplex PCR. The profile shows some 130,000 clones, over 75% of them singletons. The sample was peripheral blood, taken on day 0 of AZD1222 vaccination. These receptor sequences come from an adult in good health. The CDR3 runs from the conserved cysteine through the conserved F or W. D genes are given only for firm matches. Size is omitted from some rows. Given values are once, few, many or a class for expanded clones.

D: NA; J: TRBJ2-5; size: NA; V: TRBV7-2; DNA: TGTGCCAGCAGCTCAGGAGGGACAGTCAGGACCCAGTACTTC; CDR3: CASSSGGTVRTQYF
D: TRBD1; J: TRBJ2-7; size: NA; V: TRBV12-3/TRBV12-4; DNA: TGTGCCAGCAGTTTACAGGGGGCAATTAGGTACTTC; CDR3: CASSLQGAIRYF
D: TRBD1; J: TRBJ2-7; size: NA; V: TRBV6-6; DNA: TGTGCCAGCGACAGGGGACAGGGGTCCTACGAGCAGTACTTC; CDR3: CASDRGQGSYEQYF
D: TRBD1; J: TRBJ1-5; size: NA; V: TRBV10-3; DNA: TGTGCCATCAGTGAGTCGGGAGGGGGCCAAGTTCAGCCCCAGCATTTT; CDR3: CAISESGGGQVQPQHF
D: TRBD1; J: TRBJ2-5; size: NA; V: TRBV27; DNA: TGTGCCAGCAAACCAGGGGGCGCGGAAGGTCAGTACTTC; CDR3: CASKPGGAEGQYF
D: NA; J: TRBJ2-5; size: NA; V: TRBV7-2; DNA: TGTGCCAGCAGTCCACAAGAGACCCAGTACTTC; CDR3: CASSPQETQYF
D: NA; J: TRBJ1-2; size: NA; V: TRBV27; DNA: TGTGCCAGCAGTTTAAGGTTTAACTATGGCTACACCTTC; CDR3: CASSLRFNYGYTF
D: NA; J: TRBJ2-7; size: few; V: TRBV5-1; DNA: TGCGCCAGCAGCCCCGTTGACAGCCGGGCCAACTACGAGCAGTACTTC; CDR3: CASSPVDSRANYEQYF
D: NA; J: TRBJ2-1; size: NA; V: TRBV7-8; DNA: TGTGCCAGCAGCTTAGATTTGTCTGTCAATGAGCAGTTCTTC; CDR3: CASSLDLSVNEQFF
D: NA; J: TRBJ2-1; size: NA; V: TRBV18; DNA: TGTGCCAGCTCACCGGGGGGCTCGCCCGTTGCGGGTGAGCAGTTCTTC; CDR3: CASSPGGSPVAGEQFF
D: NA; J: TRBJ1-4; size: NA; V: TRBV28; DNA: TGTGCCAGCAGTCTCACAACTAATGAAAAACTGTTTTTT; CDR3: CASSLTTNEKLFF
D: NA; J: TRBJ2-7; size: NA; V: TRBV5-6; DNA: TGTGCCAGCAGCCGAGTCCGGGACTCCGTCTCCTACGAGCAGTACTTC; CDR3: CASSRVRDSVSYEQYF
D: TRBD1; J: TRBJ2-5; size: NA; V: TRBV7-9; DNA: TGTGCCAGCAGCCCGGGACAGGGACAAGAGACCCAGTACTTC; CDR3: CASSPGQGQETQYF
D: NA; J: TRBJ1-2; size: NA; V: TRBV25-1; DNA: TGTGCCAGCATGGGGAGCAACTATGGCTACACCTTC; CDR3: CASMGSNYGYTF
D: NA; J: TRBJ1-1; size: few; V: TRBV7-8; DNA: TGTGCCAGCAGCTTAGTGGGAAACACTGAAGCTTTCTTT; CDR3: CASSLVGNTEAFF
D: NA; J: TRBJ2-7; size: once; V: TRBV5-1; DNA: TGCGCCAGCAGCTTGGGGGTGGGGCCCGGAACCTACGAGCAGTACTTC; CDR3: CASSLGVGPGTYEQYF
D: TRBD1; J: TRBJ1-1; size: NA; V: TRBV7-9; DNA: TGTGCCAGCAGCTTCGAGGGACAGTTGAACACTGAAGCTTTCTTT; CDR3: CASSFEGQLNTEAFF
D: TRBD1; J: TRBJ1-2; size: NA; V: TRBV19; DNA: TGTGCCAGTAGTCACTACCCGGGGACAGGGTTCTCGGATGGCTACACCTTC; CDR3: CASSHYPGTGFSDGYTF
D: NA; J: TRBJ2-7; size: once; V: TRBV7-9; DNA: TGTGCCAGCAGCTTAGACTCCTCCTACGAGCAGTACTTC; CDR3: CASSLDSSYEQYF
D: NA; J: TRBJ1-1; size: NA; V: TRBV6-5; DNA: TGTGCCAGCAAAACCGGGACTGAGAACACTGAAGCTTTCTTT; CDR3: CASKTGTENTEAFF
D: NA; J: TRBJ1-1; size: NA; V: TRBV12-3/TRBV12-4; DNA: TGTGCCAGCAGTTTACAAGGGGGCACTGAAGCTTTCTTT; CDR3: CASSLQGGTEAFF
D: NA; J: TRBJ1-1; size: NA; V: TRBV29-1; DNA: NA; CDR3: CSVGPGRSDTEAFF
D: TRBD2; J: TRBJ2-3; size: NA; V: TRBV6-2/TRBV6-3; DNA: TGTGCCAGCAGTTACTCTAGCGGGGGGTTAGAAGCAGATACGCAGTATTTT; CDR3: CASSYSSGGLEADTQYF
D: NA; J: TRBJ2-3; size: NA; V: TRBV5-1; DNA: TGCGCCAGCAGCTTGGACAGAAGCACAGATACGCAGTATTTT; CDR3: CASSLDRSTDTQYF
D: NA; J: TRBJ2-3; size: NA; V: TRBV6-5; DNA: TGTGCCAGCAGTTACACCCCCATGGGGGACACAGATACGCAGTATTTT; CDR3: CASSYTPMGDTDTQYF
D: TRBD1; J: TRBJ1-2; size: few; V: TRBV28; DNA: TGTGCCAGCAGACCCACCAGGGGGCAGGCTAACTATGGCTACACCTTC; CDR3: CASRPTRGQANYGYTF
D: NA; J: TRBJ2-3; size: NA; V: TRBV5-4; DNA: TGTGCCAGCAGTTTCACCCTGACAGGAACATTCACAGATACGCAGTATTTT; CDR3: CASSFTLTGTFTDTQYF
D: NA; J: TRBJ2-3; size: once; V: TRBV7-9; DNA: TGTGCCAGCAGCTTAGACGGGGCTGGGATCCCAGATACGCAGTATTTT; CDR3: CASSLDGAGIPDTQYF
D: NA; J: TRBJ2-3; size: once; V: TRBV12-3/TRBV12-4; DNA: TGTGCCAGCATGAGGGCAGGTGCAGATACGCAGTATTTT; CDR3: CASMRAGADTQYF
D: TRBD2; J: TRBJ2-1; size: NA; V: TRBV24-1; DNA: TGTGCCACCAGTGATTCTAGCGGGGTTATCTCCTACAATGAGCAGTTCTTC; CDR3: CATSDSSGVISYNEQFF
D: NA; J: TRBJ1-1; size: NA; V: TRBV5-1; DNA: TGCGCCAGCAGCTTGGGCCCTGGGTCGCCTCTCACTGAAGCTTTCTTT; CDR3: CASSLGPGSPLTEAFF
D: NA; J: TRBJ1-6; size: NA; V: TRBV7-6; DNA: TGTGCCAGCAGCGGCCAGGGTAATTCACCCCTCCACTTT; CDR3: CASSGQGNSPLHF
D: TRBD1; J: TRBJ2-2; size: few; V: TRBV6-4; DNA: TGTGCCAGCAGTGACTCCTTTAGACAGGGGGCGAGGACCGGGGAGCTGTTTTTT; CDR3: CASSDSFRQGARTGELFF
D: TRBD2; J: TRBJ2-1; size: NA; V: TRBV19; DNA: TGTGCCAGTAGTATGGTTAGCGGGGGGGATGGCAATGAGCAGTTCTTC; CDR3: CASSMVSGGDGNEQFF
D: NA; J: TRBJ1-1; size: NA; V: TRBV2; DNA: TGTGCCAGCAGCCGAATAGGCGGGGGCATGAACACTGAAGCTTTCTTT; CDR3: CASSRIGGGMNTEAFF
D: TRBD2; J: TRBJ2-3; size: once; V: TRBV5-8; DNA: TGTGCCAGCAGCTTGCTAGCGGGGACCTCAACAGATACGCAGTATTTT; CDR3: CASSLLAGTSTDTQYF
D: TRBD1; J: TRBJ1-2; size: NA; V: TRBV6-5; DNA: TGTGCCAGCAGTTACTCAGTGGAGGGGGCCGAGGGTGGCTACACCTTC; CDR3: CASSYSVEGAEGGYTF
D: NA; J: TRBJ1-5; size: NA; V: TRBV30; DNA: TGTGCCTGGAGTGTATCTGGGGGCGGTCAGCCCCAGCATTTT; CDR3: CAWSVSGGGQPQHF
D: NA; J: TRBJ1-6; size: NA; V: TRBV28; DNA: TGTGCCAGCAGGAAAGGATCATATAATAATTCACCCCTCCACTTT; CDR3: CASRKGSYNNSPLHF
D: TRBD2; J: TRBJ2-5; size: NA; V: TRBV19; DNA: TGTGCCAGTAGACGCGGGGGGACTTTCGAGACCCAGTACTTC; CDR3: CASRRGGTFETQYF
D: TRBD1; J: TRBJ2-2; size: few; V: TRBV4-3; DNA: TGCGCCAGCAGTCGGACAGGGAACACCGGGGAGCTGTTTTTT; CDR3: CASSRTGNTGELFF
D: NA; J: TRBJ1-6; size: NA; V: TRBV19; DNA: TGTGCCAGTAGTCTTCCGGACAGTATATATCATTCACCCCTCCACTTT; CDR3: CASSLPDSIYHSPLHF
D: NA; J: TRBJ1-1; size: NA; V: TRBV5-1; DNA: TGCGCCAGCAGGGTAGGGGCGGGTGAAGCTTTCTTT; CDR3: CASRVGAGEAFF
D: TRBD1; J: TRBJ1-2; size: NA; V: TRBV5-4; DNA: TGTGCCAGCAGCTTGGGCGGGACAGGAACGAACTATGGCTACACCTTC; CDR3: CASSLGGTGTNYGYTF
D: TRBD1; J: TRBJ1-1; size: NA; V: TRBV5-1; DNA: TGCGCCAGCAGCTTAAATTCGGACAGGTCTGAAGCTTTCTTT; CDR3: CASSLNSDRSEAFF